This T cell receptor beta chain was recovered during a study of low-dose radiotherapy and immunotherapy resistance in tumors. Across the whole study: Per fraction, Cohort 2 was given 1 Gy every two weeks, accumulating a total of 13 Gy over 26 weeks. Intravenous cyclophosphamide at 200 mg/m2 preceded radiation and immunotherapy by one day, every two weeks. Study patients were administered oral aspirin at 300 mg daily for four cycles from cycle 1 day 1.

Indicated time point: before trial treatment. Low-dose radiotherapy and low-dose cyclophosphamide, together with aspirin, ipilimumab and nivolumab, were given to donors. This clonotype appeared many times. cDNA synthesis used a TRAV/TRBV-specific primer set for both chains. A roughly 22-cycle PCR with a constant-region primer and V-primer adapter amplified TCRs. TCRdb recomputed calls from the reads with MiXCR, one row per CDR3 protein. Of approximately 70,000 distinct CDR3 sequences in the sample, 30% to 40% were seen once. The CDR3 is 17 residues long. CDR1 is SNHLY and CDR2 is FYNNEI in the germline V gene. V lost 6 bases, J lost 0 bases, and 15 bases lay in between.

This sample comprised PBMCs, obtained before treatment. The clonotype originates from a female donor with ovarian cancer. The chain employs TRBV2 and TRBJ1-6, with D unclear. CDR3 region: CASSTNSAHSYNSPLHF. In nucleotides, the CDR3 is TGTGCCAGCAGCACCAACTCCGCTCACTCCTATAATTCACCCCTCCACTTT.